This T cell receptor (beta chain) comes out of a study of blood T cell repertoires in COVID-19. Overall study: Samples of COVID-19 (acute and convalescent) were obtained from the United States, Italy and Spain.

The CDR3 is 15 amino acids. V lost 5 bases and J lost 4, with 17 bases in between. The germline V gene encodes CDR1 SGHTA and CDR2 FQGNSA. Seattle enrolled patients during active infection and tracked them longitudinally. In the original processing: Reference gene primer amplification gave estimated nucleated cell counts. Only in-frame clones appear in the TCRdb table, and some are missing; sequencing was by immunoSEQ multiplex PCR. The V and J calls and clone size come from that table; D and trimming were worked out from the DNA. Among 200,000 to 250,000 clones, about 90% were seen once, and the ten largest hold about 0.8%.

The sample was peripheral blood. The receptor's source is a man in his 60s with COVID-19, enrolled during active disease. This chain joins TRBV7-2 and TRBJ1-2, with D maybe TRBD1 (6 bases). The CDR3 sequence: CASSARQEQFYGYTF. The CDR3 DNA sequence: TGTGCCAGCAGCGCCAGACAGGAGCAATTCTATGGCTACACCTTC.